This entry lists 27 T cell receptor beta chains sequenced from one sample in a study of cytomegalovirus exposure and HLA in healthy donors. Use of 60 Vbeta and 13 Jbeta primers characterized the PCR. The assay was immunoSEQ multiplex PCR, and TCRdb's table has in-frame clones only and misses some. The sample lists roughly 120,000 clones; about 80% were seen once. Sequencing used PBMCs. The receptors shown here come from a human donor in good health.

This chain uses TRBV7-8 with TRBJ2-7; possible D gene TRBD2, 6 bases. V lost 1 base and J 2 bases, leaving 12 bases between the germline ends. This CDR3 is 15 amino acids long. CDR1 SGHVS and CDR2 FQNEAQ come from the germline V gene. Here the CDR3 DNA reads TGTGCCAGCAGCTTAGGGGACTTGCTACCCTACGAGCAGTACTTC. It codes for CASSLGDLLPYEQYF.

This clone was counted a few times. This chain links TRBV19 with TRBJ2-7, with 10 bases aligning to TRBD1. Trimming removed 7 bases from V and 4 bases from J; junction bases left unmatched: 10. The CDR3 covers 15 residues. Germline V lookup: CDR1 LNHDA, CDR2 SQIVND (reference sequence). The chain's CDR3 is CASTVTWDRGYEQYF. The CDR3 bases are TGTGCCAGTACCGTCACCTGGGACAGGGGTTACGAGCAGTACTTC.

The rearrangement links TRBV5-8 to TRBJ2-7; tentative D call: TRBD2 (6 bases). Trimming pared 3 bases from V and 6 bases from J, leaving 7 bases between. Germline values: CDR1 SGHTS, CDR2 YDEGEE. There are 11 residues in the CDR3. In DNA, the CDR3 is TGTGCCAGCAGCTGGAGGGGCGAGCAGTACTTC. It translates to CASSWRGEQYF.

V and J are TRBV28 and TRBJ2-7, with 8 bases aligning to TRBD2. The CDR3 totals 15 residues. The V and J ends lost 5 bases and 3 bases, in that order; junction bases with no gene match: 9. The germline CDR1 and CDR2 sequences are MDHEN and SYDVKM. In nucleotides, the CDR3 is TGTGCCAGCAGTCCGACGGGACTAGGGTACTACGAGCAGTACTTC. Protein product: CASSPTGLGYYEQYF.

V and J are TRBV7-9 and TRBJ2-5; perhaps TRBD2 as D (5 bases). With the DNA end fitting TRBJ2-7 better, the J assignment may be wrong. The germline CDR1 and CDR2 sequences are SEHNR and FQNEAQ (reference sequence). This CDR3 contains 15 residues. The CDR3 region has the DNA TGTGCCAGCAGCTTTGAGGACTTTAGCTCCTACGAGCAGTACTTC. It is translated as CASSFEDFSSYEQYF.

The count of this clone is one. This chain connects TRBV27 to TRBJ2-1; 8 nucleotides align to TRBD2. This CDR3 region has 17 residues. The V and J ends lost 5 bases and 4 bases, in that order; junction bases with no gene match: 13. Germline V gene sequence: CDR1 MNHEY, CDR2 SMNVEV (reference sequence). The CDR3 DNA is TGTGCCAGCAGTCCCCGGACTAGCTATTCTTCTTACAATGAGCAGTTCTTC. It specifies CASSPRTSYSSYNEQFF.

The chain combines TRBV28 with TRBJ2-4; D gene unclear. The length of the CDR3 is 15 residues. In germline, CDR1 is MDHEN, CDR2 SYDVKM. Trimming removed 5 bases from V and 0 bases from J, with 11 bases in between. CDR3 DNA: TGTGCCAGCAGTCCTTCCCTTATAGCCAAAAACATTCAGTACTTC. Amino acids: CASSPSLIAKNIQYF.

The chain carries TRBV7-9 and TRBJ1-2; TRBD1 is a possible D gene (5 bases). The CDR3 covers 13 residues. V lost 4 bases to trimming and J lost 2 bases, with 8 bases between them. From germline, CDR1 is SEHNR and CDR2 FQNEAQ (reference sequence). CDR3 in amino acids: CASSSGGNYGYTF. The CDR3 bases are TGTGCCAGCAGCTCGGGGGGAAACTATGGCTACACCTTC.

The V call is TRBV28, the J call TRBJ1-2; 7 nucleotides match TRBD1. V lost 8 bases to trimming and J lost 4 bases; unmatched junction nucleotides: 7. From germline, CDR1 is MDHEN and CDR2 SYDVKM. CDR3 length equals 13 residues. CDR3 coding DNA: TGTGCCAGCCGGGGACAGCCGCTCTATGGCTACACCTTC. Translation: CASRGQPLYGYTF.

The chain combines TRBV27 with TRBJ2-7, with a weak D call TRBD1 (6 bases). The CDR3 consists of 13 residues. The germline CDR1 and CDR2 sequences are MNHEY and SMNVEV (reference sequence). V lost 4 bases and J 11 bases, leaving 18 bases between the germline ends. The CDR3 DNA sequence: TGTGCCAGCAGTTCCCTAATGACAGGTGAAGAGTACTTC. Translating gives CASSSLMTGEEYF.

This clone showed up just once. The CDR3 here is CASSAGGGGAEQYF. CDR3 sequence (DNA): TGTGCCAGCAGTGCGGGGGGCGGGGGGGCCGAGCAGTACTTC. The rearrangement links TRBV6-6 to TRBJ2-7; 9 bases match TRBD2. There are 14 residues in the CDR3. V lost 5 bases to trimming and J lost 6 bases; unmatched junction nucleotides: 8. Germline-derived CDR1 and CDR2 are MNHNY and SVGAGI (reference sequence).

This rearrangement joins TRBV19 to TRBJ1-6, with no clear D. CDR1 and CDR2 (germline): LNHDA, SQIVND (reference sequence). Trimming removed 5 bases at V and 8 bases at J, with 10 bases between. There are 13 residues in the CDR3. CDR3 residues: CASSYFFDSPLHF. The CDR3 bases are TGTGCCAGTAGTTACTTTTTTGATTCACCCCTCCACTTT.

The chain combines TRBV19 with TRBJ2-5; tentative D call: TRBD2 (6 bases). The CDR3 runs to 13 residues. V was trimmed by 9 bases and J by 5 bases, leaving 16 bases between them. Germline V lookup: CDR1 LNHDA, CDR2 SQIVND (reference sequence). Written as DNA, the CDR3 is TGTGCCAGCAGCGCTAGCGACTATGAGACCCAGTACTTC. Encoded protein: CASSASDYETQYF.

The chain couples TRBV5-1 to TRBJ2-7, with D possibly matching TRBD1 (6 bases). This CDR3 is built from 14 residues. Germline V gene data show CDR1 as SGHRS and CDR2 as YFSETQ. The V end lost 4 bases, the J end lost 7 bases, and 18 bases lay between the germline ends. CDR3 sequence (DNA): TGCGCCAGCAGCACACGGTATGCAGGGGAAGAGCAGTACTTC. Protein sequence: CASSTRYAGEEQYF.

The chain's CDR3 is CASSDRTDTQYF. CDR3 bases: TGTGCCAGCAGTGACAGAACAGATACGCAGTATTTT. The chain combines TRBV2 with TRBJ2-3; D remains unclear. This CDR3 region has 12 residues. With 3 bases removed from V and 3 bases from J, the gap between germline ends came to 4 bases. Per the germline V gene, CDR1 is SNHLY and CDR2 is FYNNEI.

This clone was picked up a small number of times. The chain couples TRBV7-9 to TRBJ1-3, with D unclear. The germline CDR1 and CDR2 sequences are SEHNR and FQNEAQ (reference sequence). The V end lost 3 bases, the J end lost 0 bases, and 9 bases lay between the germline ends. The CDR3 consists of 15 residues. The CDR3 DNA reads TGTGCCAGCAGCTTGGTCGCGGTCTCTGGAAACACCATATATTTT. It is translated as CASSLVAVSGNTIYF.

This clone has only one observation. V gene TRBV10-2 combines with J gene TRBJ2-5; tentatively, D is TRBD2 (6 bases). The CDR3 has 14 residues. The V and J ends lost 3 bases and 4 bases respectively, with 12 bases between them. Germline V gene data show CDR1 as WSHSY and CDR2 as SAAADI. CDR3 coding DNA: TGCGCCAGCAGTGATTTGGTGGGGGGAGAGACCCAGTACTTC. The encoded protein is CASSDLVGGETQYF.

The chain employs TRBV27 and TRBJ1-6; perhaps TRBD1 as D (5 bases). V was clipped by 6 bases and J by 5 bases, with 14 bases between them. This CDR3 comprises 15 residues. Germline V gives CDR1 MNHEY, CDR2 SMNVEV (reference sequence). DNA for the CDR3: TGTGCCAGCAGCCCCATCTGGGGGGATAATTCACCCCTCCACTTT. It translates to CASSPIWGDNSPLHF.

The chain combines TRBV9 with TRBJ1-3; D is unclear. The V end was cut by 1 base, the J end by 2 bases, with 25 bases between. From germline, CDR1 is SGDLS and CDR2 YYNGEE. The CDR3 runs 20 residues. CDR3 sequence (DNA): TGTGCCAGCAGCGTACCCGGTAGGCGGATCCCGATTATCGCTGGAAACACCATATATTTT. Translated, it gives CASSVPGRRIPIIAGNTIYF.

This rearrangement joins TRBV5-1 to TRBJ1-4; TRBD1 might be the D (6 bases). V shed 0 bases and J shed 6 bases, with 12 bases lying between them. The CDR3 consists of 15 residues. Germline loops: CDR1 SGHRS, CDR2 YFSETQ. This CDR3 is CASSLDGQGYEKLFF. For the CDR3, the DNA is TGCGCCAGCAGCTTGGACGGCCAGGGGTATGAAAAACTGTTTTTT.

The genes are TRBV6-1 and TRBJ1-1, with 7 bases that match TRBD1. Per the germline V gene, CDR1 is MNHNS and CDR2 is SASEGT. The CDR3 is made up of 14 amino acids. V dropped 7 bases and J dropped 6; count of bases not matched to a gene: 11. DNA of the CDR3: TGTGCCAGCACTGACCCAGGGGGTTCTGCTGAAGCTTTCTTT. It is translated as CASTDPGGSAEAFF.

This chain links TRBV5-1 with TRBJ1-1, with 9 bases that match TRBD1. The CDR3 is made up of 14 amino acids. Germline CDR1 and CDR2: SGHRS and YFSETQ. The trim removed 4 bases at V and 5 bases at J, leaving 6 bases unmatched. CDR3 bases: TGCGCCAGCAGCCAACAGGGGGCTAGTACTGAAGCTTTCTTT. This translates into CASSQQGASTEAFF.

This clone was seen a single time. The rearrangement joins TRBV5-1 to TRBJ2-3, with D hard to call. The CDR3 contains 15 residues. V lost 3 bases and J 5 bases, leaving 16 bases between the germline ends. Germline V gene lookup returns CDR1 SGHRS and CDR2 YFSETQ. The CDR3 loop is CASSSTQPMGDTQYF. Written as DNA, the CDR3 is TGCGCCAGCAGCTCCACACAGCCAATGGGAGATACGCAGTATTTT.

This clone was recorded once. V usage is TRBV7-6 and J usage is TRBJ2-7; 7 bases map to TRBD2. The ends lost 3 bases at V and 3 bases at J; junction bases unmatched: 5. CDR1 and CDR2 from the germline V gene are SGHVS and FNYEAQ. The CDR3 consists of 14 residues. CDR3 sequence (DNA): TGTGCCAGCAGCTTTAACCGGGGGGACTACGAGCAGTACTTC. Its protein is CASSFNRGDYEQYF.

The rearrangement uses TRBV9 and TRBJ2-2; 9 positions agree with TRBD1. CDR3 size: 16 residues. Germline V gene data show CDR1 as SGDLS and CDR2 as YYNGEE. V dropped 4 bases and J dropped 7; count of bases not matched to a gene: 11. The DNA for the CDR3 is TGTGCCAGCAGCACGCGGACAGGGGAGCTGGTCGGGGAGCTGTTTTTT. Translated: CASSTRTGELVGELFF.

This chain joins TRBV9 and TRBJ2-1; 13 nucleotides line up with TRBD2. Unmatched junction bases numbered 13, after V lost 4 bases and J lost 3 bases. The CDR3 contains 19 residues. CDR1 and CDR2 from the germline V gene are SGDLS and YYNGEE. Written as DNA, the CDR3 is TGTGCCAGCAGCTCTCCCCCCCCCGGGACTAGCGGGGACTACAATGAGCAGTTCTTC. Its protein is CASSSPPPGTSGDYNEQFF. Full variable domain (rest looked up from reference TRBV9 and TRBJ2-1): DSGVTQTPKHLITATGQRVTLRCSPRSGDLSVYWYQQSLDQGLQFLIQYYNGEERAKGNILERFSAQQFPDLHSELNLSSLELGDSALYFCASSSPPPGTSGDYNEQFFGPGTRLTVL.

This clone was observed once. CDR3 sequence reads: CASSLITVAGAYEQYF. The DNA for the CDR3 is TGTGCCAGCAGTTTAATCACGGTAGCGGGAGCCTACGAGCAGTACTTC. This rearrangement joins TRBV28 to TRBJ2-7, with 9 bases that match TRBD2. The CDR3 is made up of 16 amino acids. Germline V gene sequence: CDR1 MDHEN, CDR2 SYDVKM. Trimming at V came to 2 bases and at J to 2 bases, leaving 7 bases not matched to a gene.